A selection of T cell receptor beta chains follows, all from one sample in a study of T cells in Graves' hyperthyroidism and ophthalmopathy. TCRdb redid the calling of the multiplex PCR reads with MiXCR, one entry per CDR3 protein. The table includes some 600,000 distinct CDR3 sequences, approximately 15% detected once. The source material was blood. Receptors were obtained from a woman in her twenties or thirties with Graves' hyperthyroidism that later progressed to Graves' ophthalmopathy. Both conserved end residues are part of each CDR3. Each record gives: V gene, D gene, J gene, CDR3 protein. A D gene is named only where the DNA matches it firmly.

TRBV14	NA	TRBJ1-4	CASSQGPFLAARGEKLFF
TRBV19	NA	TRBJ1-5	CASSILLYQPQHF
TRBV19	NA	TRBJ2-7	CASSRQATYEQYF
TRBV3-1	TRBD1	TRBJ1-1	CASSQDRGTGKPEAFF
TRBV5-1	NA	TRBJ2-2	CASSLAWDSIGELFF
TRBV11-2	NA	TRBJ2-7	CASSTWGGNSYEQYF
TRBV29-1	NA	TRBJ2-1	CSVEKLIRDFTDEQFF
TRBV28	NA	TRBJ1-4	CASSLPAGHGEKLFF
TRBV30	NA	TRBJ1-2	CAWSVPYYGYTF
TRBV5-1	NA	TRBJ1-6	CASSLVPDNSPLHF
TRBV7-2	TRBD2	TRBJ2-1	CASSKSGRVGNEQFF
TRBV14	NA	TRBJ2-1	CASSPFGVKVYNEQFF
TRBV3-1	NA	TRBJ1-5	CASSQGYGQAQHF
TRBV30	TRBD1	TRBJ1-2	CALDPGQGNRYTF